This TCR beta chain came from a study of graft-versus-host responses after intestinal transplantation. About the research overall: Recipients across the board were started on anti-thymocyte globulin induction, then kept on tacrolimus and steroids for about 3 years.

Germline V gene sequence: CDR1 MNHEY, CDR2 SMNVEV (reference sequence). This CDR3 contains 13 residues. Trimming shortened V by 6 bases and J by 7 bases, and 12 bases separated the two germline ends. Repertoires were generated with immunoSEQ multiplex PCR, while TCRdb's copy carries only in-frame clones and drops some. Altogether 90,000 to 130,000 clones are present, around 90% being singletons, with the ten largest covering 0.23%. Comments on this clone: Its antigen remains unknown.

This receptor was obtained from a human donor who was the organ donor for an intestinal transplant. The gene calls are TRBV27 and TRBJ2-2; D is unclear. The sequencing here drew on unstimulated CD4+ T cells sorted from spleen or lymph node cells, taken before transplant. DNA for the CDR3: TGTGCCAGCAGCCTAAAAGGCAGCGGGGAGCTGTTTTTT. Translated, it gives CASSLKGSGELFF.